These 14 T cell receptor beta chains originate from one sample sequenced in a study of cytotoxic CD8 clonotypes in ibrutinib-treated CLL. Measured with immunoSEQ multiplex PCR; TCRdb has only the in-frame clones, and not every one. The sample contains 140,000 to 150,000 clones, 76% of which appear only once. Source: PBMCs, taken after 24 months of ibrutinib treatment. Source of these receptors: a human donor with chronic lymphocytic leukemia.

The chain joins TRBV27 to TRBJ1-5; D unresolved. Germline CDR1 MNHEY, CDR2 SMNVEV (reference sequence). The CDR3 sequence is 14 residues long. Trimming shortened V by 2 bases and J by 2 bases, and 7 bases separated the two germline ends. The CDR3 DNA reads as TGTGCCAGCAGTTTAGGGCAGGGCAATCAGCCCCAGCATTTT. It specifies CASSLGQGNQPQHF.

A few counts support this clone. The genes are TRBV21-1 and TRBJ1-2. TRBV21-1 is an annotated pseudogene. The CDR3 covers 14 residues. Written as DNA, the CDR3 is TGTGCCAGCAGCAAAGGTCGGGGGGCGGTTGGCTACACCTTC. Its translation is CASSKGRGAVGYTF.

The V and J genes are TRBV5-4 and TRBJ2-3; 10 nucleotides agree with TRBD2. Unmatched junction bases numbered 8, after V lost 1 base and J lost 3 bases. The CDR3 extends over 17 amino acids. In germline, CDR1 is SGHNT, CDR2 YYREEE (reference sequence). Written as DNA, the CDR3 is TGTGCCAGCAGCTTGTCTGGAGCGGGGGGGCCTACAGATACGCAGTATTTT. Residues: CASSLSGAGGPTDTQYF.

This chain connects TRBV6-5 to TRBJ2-7; D ambiguous. Deletions cut 6 bases from V and 5 bases from J, with 11 bases between. This CDR3 has 12 amino acids. Germline assignment: CDR1 MNHEY and CDR2 SVGAGI. The CDR3 sequence: CASSPGHNEQYF. Here the CDR3 DNA reads TGTGCCAGCAGCCCTGGGCACAACGAGCAGTACTTC.

Of note for this clone: Other DNA sequences in the sample encode the same CDR3. CDR3 loop: CASRNTGTGRNGYTF. In DNA form, the CDR3 reads TGTGCCAGTAGAAACACCGGGACAGGGAGGAATGGCTACACCTTC. This chain uses TRBV19 with TRBJ1-2; 9 bases match TRBD1. The CDR3 length is 15 residues. CDR1 and CDR2 (germline): LNHDA, SQIVND (reference sequence). V shed 6 bases and J 6 bases; nucleotides not matched to a gene: 11.

The chain links TRBV5-1 to TRBJ2-5; 10 bases fit TRBD2. The junction had 6 bases not matched to a gene; V was cut back by 0 bases and J by 4 bases. Germline values: CDR1 SGHRS, CDR2 YFSETQ. This CDR3 comprises 16 residues. The CDR3 DNA follows: TGCGCCAGCAGCTTGGGGATGGCTAGCGGGGGAGAGACCCAGTACTTC. Translation gives CASSLGMASGGETQYF.

This clone has just a few counts. This chain joins TRBV21-1 and TRBJ2-5; the table's TRBD1 call for D was not verified on the DNA. TRBV21-1 is a pseudogene. The CDR3 spans 16 residues. The CDR3 nucleotides are TGTGCCAGCATCCCCCCCGGGACAACAAAGGGGGAGACCCAGTACTTC. Protein sequence: CASIPPGTTKGETQYF.

The rearrangement joins TRBV7-8 to TRBJ2-7; possibly TRBD2 for D (6 bases). Germline V CDR1 and CDR2: SGHVS, FQNEAQ. V was pared by 5 bases and J by 0 bases, with 14 bases between. The CDR3 extends over 15 amino acids. The DNA of the CDR3 is TGTGCCAGCAGCGCAAACCGGGGGACCTCCTACGAGCAGTACTTC. Translating gives CASSANRGTSYEQYF. Full variable domain (rest looked up from reference TRBV7-8 and TRBJ2-7): GAGVSQSPRYKVAKRGQDVALRCDPISGHVSLFWYQQALGQGPEFLTYFQNEAQLDKSGLPSDRFFAERPEGSVSTLKIQRTQQEDSAVYLCASSANRGTSYEQYFGPGTRLTVT.

The V call is TRBV10-3, the J call TRBJ1-3; D is undetermined. V lost 1 base, J lost 0 bases, and 10 bases lay in between. Germline V lookup: CDR1 ENHRY, CDR2 SYGVKD. The CDR3 consists of 16 residues. The CDR3 DNA sequence: TGTGCCATCAGTGAGTTAGGGCCAAACTCTGGAAACACCATATATTTT. As protein: CAISELGPNSGNTIYF.

V and J are TRBV18 and TRBJ2-1; D is perhaps TRBD2 (7 bases). V lost 6 bases and J lost 6, with 15 bases in between. This CDR3 is built from 14 residues. Germline V gene sequence: CDR1 KGHSH, CDR2 LQKENI. Written as DNA, the CDR3 is TGTGCCAGCTCCCCCGGGGGGCCCCTCAATGAGCAGTTCTTC. Its translation is CASSPGGPLNEQFF.

The chain joins TRBV18 to TRBJ2-2; D unresolved. V was trimmed by 3 bases and J by 2 bases, leaving 13 bases between them. From germline, CDR1 is KGHSH and CDR2 LQKENI. The CDR3 covers 16 residues. CDR3 nucleotide sequence: TGTGCCAGCTCACCCCTCGCGGATTTTAACACCGGGGAGCTGTTTTTT. Protein product: CASSPLADFNTGELFF. Combining the CDR3 with reference TRBV18 and TRBJ2-2 gives the whole variable domain NAGVMQNPRHLVRRRGQEARLRCSPMKGHSHVYWYRQLPEEGLKFMVYLQKENIIDESGMPKERFSAEFPKEGPSILRIQQVVRGDSAAYFCASSPLADFNTGELFFGEGSRLTVL.

This sequence joins TRBV10-3 and TRBJ2-5; no clear D. This CDR3 is built from 12 residues. Trimming left V 2 bases short and J 7 bases short, with 8 bases between. Germline V CDR1 and CDR2: ENHRY, SYGVKD. The CDR3 loop is CAISEPQRTQYF. As DNA, the CDR3 is TGTGCCATCAGTGAGCCCCAAAGGACCCAGTACTTC.

For the CDR3, the DNA is TGTGCCAGCAGCTTAGAAGCCATGCAGGGCAATCAGCCCCAGCATTTT. This sequence encodes CASSLEAMQGNQPQHF. This chain links TRBV7-8 with TRBJ1-5; no clear D gene. V lost 1 base, J lost 2 bases, and 12 bases lay in between. The CDR3 spans 16 residues. Germline CDR1 reads SGHVS; CDR2 reads FQNEAQ.

This sequence joins TRBV6-1 and TRBJ2-7; tentatively, D is TRBD1 (6 bases). Trimming took off 2 bases at V and 0 bases at J, with 8 bases between the two ends. The CDR3 loop spans 14 amino acids. The germline CDR1 and CDR2 sequences are MNHNS and SASEGT. CDR3 amino acids: CASSEQGSSYEQYF. As DNA, the CDR3 is TGTGCCAGCAGTGAACAGGGGAGCTCCTACGAGCAGTACTTC.